The T cell receptor beta chain under discussion was sequenced for a study of T cell changes during pregnancy in multiple sclerosis. The protocol was immunoSEQ multiplex PCR, while the TCRdb copy is restricted to in-frame clones and leaves out a portion. The data show about 80,000 clones, about 90% seen once. The CDR3 consists of 15 residues. Trimming at V came to 4 bases and at J to 4 bases, leaving 6 bases not matched to a gene. Looked up from germline, CDR1 is SGHTA and CDR2 is FQGNSA. The source is a female donor with multiple sclerosis, enrolled in a pregnancy study. The chain carries TRBV7-2 and TRBJ2-1; 8 bases line up with TRBD2. The sample in question was peripheral blood, obtained before pregnancy. This chain's CDR3 is CASSSSGGGYNEQFF. The CDR3 DNA sequence: TGTGCCAGCAGCTCCAGCGGGGGAGGTTACAATGAGCAGTTCTTC.